One sample yielded the 25 T cell receptor beta chains listed below, sequenced in a study of glioma-infiltrating T cells. Amplification of TCR alpha and beta CDR3 regions from RNA used iRepertoire nested multiplex PCR. From the multiplex PCR reads, TCRdb called clonotypes with MiXCR, one entry per CDR3 protein. The table records roughly 350,000 distinct CDR3 sequences, 41% of them present only once. Sequenced material: glioma tissue, nonneoplastic brain tissue, or PBMCs (not recorded which). Source of these receptors: a human donor with low-grade glioma or glioblastoma, undergoing nonglioma brain surgery, or in good health (not recorded which).

The rearrangement uses TRBV7-2 and TRBJ2-1; possible D gene TRBD1, 5 bases. In germline, CDR1 is SGHTA, CDR2 FQGNSA. V lost 5 bases to trimming and J lost 8 bases, with 25 bases between them. This CDR3 comprises 17 residues. This CDR3 reads CASSASAWPKGLYEQFF. Written as DNA, the CDR3 is TGTGCCAGCAGCGCTTCGGCCTGGCCGAAGGGGCTTTATGAGCAGTTCTTC.

A remark on this clonotype: With a much larger clone just one base away, this may be a read error. The rearrangement links TRBV28 to TRBJ1-1; D gene unclear. This CDR3 contains 10 residues. The V and J ends lost 7 bases and 2 bases respectively, with 2 bases between them. CDR1 is MDHEN and CDR2 is SYDVKM in the germline V gene. The CDR3, as DNA: TGTGCCAGCAACAACACTGAAGCTTTCTTT. Its translation is CASNNTEAFF.

In this sample, this clonotype turned up many times. V is TRBV27 and J is TRBJ1-6; D unclear. Trimming took 5 bases from V and 3 from J, leaving 11 bases between them. This CDR3 is 15 amino acids long. Germline V gives CDR1 MNHEY, CDR2 SMNVEV (reference sequence). CDR3 sequence (DNA): TGTGCCAGCAGTCACGACGGAGACTATAATTCACCCCTCCACTTT. Translated, it gives CASSHDGDYNSPLHF.

In regard to this clonotype: Relative to the germline gene, one junction end is altered; a read error may explain this. V usage is TRBV4-2 and J usage is TRBJ1-1, with a tentative D call TRBD1 (5 bases). CDR3 length: 18 amino acids. Per the germline V gene, CDR1 is LGHNA and CDR2 is YNFKEQ. CDR3 sequence (DNA): TGTGCCAGCAGCCAAAGAGCTGGGCAGGGCGGGGGGAACAGTGAAGCTTTCTTT. Its protein is CASSQRAGQGGGNSEAFF.

In this sample, this clonotype turned up a few times. J is TRBJ2-2 and V is TRBV11-2, with 7 positions matching TRBD1. Per the germline V gene, CDR1 is SGHAT and CDR2 is FQNNGV. This CDR3 comprises 17 residues. V dropped 4 bases and J dropped 1; count of bases not matched to a gene: 9. DNA of the CDR3: TGTGCCAGCAGCTGGATGGGACAGAGAAAGAACACCGGGGAGCTGTTTTTT. Encoded protein: CASSWMGQRKNTGELFF. Combining the CDR3 with reference TRBV11-2 and TRBJ2-2 gives the whole variable domain EAGVAQSPRYKIIEKRQSVAFWCNPISGHATLYWYQQILGQGPKLLIQFQNNGVVDDSQLPKDRFSAERLKGVDSTLKIQPAKLEDSAVYLCASSWMGQRKNTGELFFGEGSRLTVL.

This chain links TRBV7-6 with TRBJ2-7; D is unresolved. The germline CDR1 and CDR2 sequences are SGHVS and FNYEAQ. V lost 1 base, J lost 1 base, and 8 bases lay in between. The CDR3 contains 14 residues. Written as DNA, the CDR3 is TGTGCCAGCAGCTTAGAGCCCACTTCCTACGAGCAGTACTTC. Translated: CASSLEPTSYEQYF. The full variable domain, its missing parts supplied by reference TRBV7-6 and TRBJ2-7, is GAGVSQSPRYKVTKRGQDVALRCDPISGHVSLYWYRQALGQGPEFLTYFNYEAQQDKSGLPNDRFSAERPEGSISTLTIQRTEQRDSAMYRCASSLEPTSYEQYFGPGTRLTVT.

In its sample, this clonotype was seen once. The V and J genes are TRBV5-4 and TRBJ2-1; D gene uncertain. This CDR3 spans 12 amino acids. Germline lookup yields CDR1 SGHNT and CDR2 YYREEE (reference sequence). V was clipped by 7 bases and J by 5 bases, with 10 bases between them. The CDR3 sequence is CASLVGNNEQFF. CDR3 DNA sequence: TGTGCCAGCCTAGTTGGGAACAATGAGCAGTTCTTC.

This clonotype was counted between two and nine times. V usage is TRBV18 and J usage is TRBJ2-1; possibly TRBD1 for D (6 bases). CDR3 length equals 14 residues. The V gene's germline CDR1 is KGHSH and CDR2 LQKENI. V gave up 8 bases and J gave up 5 bases, with 16 bases separating them. CDR3 residues: CASLRQGLDNEQFF. The CDR3 DNA is TGTGCCAGCCTCCGGCAGGGGTTGGACAATGAGCAGTTCTTC. Complete variable domain (other parts from reference TRBV18 and TRBJ2-1): NAGVMQNPRHLVRRRGQEARLRCSPMKGHSHVYWYRQLPEEGLKFMVYLQKENIIDESGMPKERFSAEFPKEGPSILRIQQVVRGDSAAYFCASLRQGLDNEQFFGPGTRLTVL.

Of note for this clonotype: This may be a read error: a much more frequent sequence differs by one nucleotide. The V gene is TRBV20-1, the J gene TRBJ2-1; no firm D call. CDR1 and CDR2 from the germline V gene are DFQATT and SNEGSKA (reference sequence). V lost 4 bases, J lost 7 bases, and 8 bases lay in between. This CDR3 spans 11 amino acids. The CDR3 DNA follows: TGCAGTGCTACGCAGAGGAATGAGCAGTTCTTC. Protein: CSATQRNEQFF.

The J gene is TRBJ2-1, the V gene TRBV20-1; TRBD2 agrees at 7 bases. The CDR3 covers 15 residues. Germline V gene lookup returns CDR1 DFQATT and CDR2 SNEGSKA (reference sequence). V lost 3 bases to trimming and J lost 4 bases; unmatched junction nucleotides: 9. CDR3 in amino acids: CSARTSTLLYNEQFF. The CDR3 DNA reads as TGCAGTGCTAGGACTAGCACACTTCTGTACAATGAGCAGTTCTTC.

The V gene is TRBV2, the J gene TRBJ2-4, with 8 bases matching TRBD1. The CDR3 is 14 amino acids. V lost 7 bases to trimming and J lost 9 bases; unmatched junction nucleotides: 11. Looked up from germline, CDR1 is SNHLY and CDR2 is FYNNEI. In DNA form, the CDR3 reads TGTGCCAGCACCCCAAGGACAGGGTCCGTCATTCAGTACTTC. Translating gives CASTPRTGSVIQYF.

With respect to this clonotype: A much larger clone is a single base away; this may be a read error. The DNA of the CDR3 is TGCAGTGCTCCCAGGACTAGCGGGCACCCTAGCACAGATACGAAGTATTTT. Its protein product is CSAPRTSGHPSTDTKYF. The J gene is TRBJ2-3, the V gene TRBV20-1; the match to TRBD2 covers 11 bases. CDR3 length equals 17 residues. The germline gives CDR1 DFQATT, CDR2 SNEGSKA (reference sequence).

Concerning this clonotype: The junction shows a germline mismatch at one end, possibly a read error. This chain joins TRBV7-2 and TRBJ2-7; 7 bases match TRBD2. The CDR3 contains 15 residues. Germline CDR1 is SGHTA and CDR2 is FQGNSA. The CDR3 region is CASSQAGRTSNEQYF. The CDR3 nucleotides read TGCGCCAGCAGCCAAGCGGGACGCACATCCAACGAGCAGTACTTC.

This clonotype has only a few counts. This sequence joins TRBV7-2 and TRBJ1-4; D gene unclear. This CDR3 has 13 amino acids. Germline-derived CDR1 and CDR2 are SGHTA and FQGNSA. Trimming removed 2 bases at V and 8 bases at J, with 9 bases between. The DNA for the CDR3 is TGTGCCAGCAGCTTATATCCAGCCGAAAAACTGTTTTTT. It is translated as CASSLYPAEKLFF.

This chain joins TRBV2 and TRBJ1-2; possible D gene TRBD1, 5 bases. Trimming stripped 4 bases from V and 4 bases from J, with 7 bases between. The CDR3 totals 12 residues. CDR1 SNHLY and CDR2 FYNNEI come from the germline V gene. The CDR3 is CASSAQVYGYTF. CDR3 bases: TGTGCCAGCAGTGCACAGGTCTATGGCTACACCTTC.

This clonotype was detected only a few times. This rearrangement joins TRBV5-4 to TRBJ2-5; D unresolved. CDR1 is SGHNT, CDR2 YYREEE, per germline (reference sequence). The CDR3 loop spans 11 amino acids. V was clipped by 2 bases and J by 3 bases, with 2 bases between them. The DNA of the CDR3 is TGTGCCAGCAGCTTTGAAGAGACCCAGTACTTC. Protein product: CASSFEETQYF.

Points on this clonotype: Since the CDR3 does not end with the conserved phenylalanine or tryptophan, this likely comes from a read error. The chain links TRBV19 to TRBJ1-6; weak D call: TRBD1 (5 bases). With 7 bases removed from V and 1 base from J, the gap between germline ends came to 11 bases. Per the germline V gene, CDR1 is LNHDA and CDR2 is SQIVND (reference sequence). This CDR3 is 15 amino acids long. The CDR3, as DNA: TGTGCCAGTACCGACAGTTGGTCCTATAATTCACCCCTCCACTCT. Its translation is CASTDSWSYNSPLHS.

With regard to this clonotype: A much larger clone lies one base from this, so it may be a read error. V and J are TRBV6-1 and TRBJ2-2; D may match TRBD1 or TRBD2 (5 bases each). From germline, CDR1 is MNHNS and CDR2 SASEGT. This CDR3 is 14 amino acids long. The V gene lost 11 bases and the J gene lost 6 bases, with 19 bases spanning the gap. CDR3 protein: CAGIHGQGPGELFF. CDR3 DNA: TGTGCCGGCATCCACGGGCAGGGACCCGGGGAGCTGTTTTTT.

The gene calls are TRBV7-9 and TRBJ1-1; D is unclear. Between the trimmed V and J ends, which lost 2 bases and 0 bases, there was a span of 7 bases. Germline loops: CDR1 SEHNR, CDR2 FQNEAQ (reference sequence). The CDR3 extends over 14 amino acids. The CDR3 reads CASSLPGMNTEAFF. The CDR3 region has the DNA TGTGCCAGCAGCTTACCGGGGATGAACACTGAAGCTTTCTTT.

This clonotype has more than one count but fewer than ten. The V and J genes are TRBV6-6 and TRBJ2-1; D assignment may be TRBD1 or TRBD2 (5 bases each). The CDR3 contains 15 residues. V shed 6 bases and J shed 6 bases, with 18 bases lying between them. Germline CDR1 is MNHNY and CDR2 is SVGAGI (reference sequence). CDR3 sequence reads: CASSQGDSRRNEQFF. The CDR3 DNA follows: TGTGCCAGCAGCCAGGGAGACAGCAGGCGCAATGAGCAGTTCTTC.

The chain carries TRBV19 and TRBJ1-2; 10 bases agree with TRBD1. With 5 bases clipped from V and 2 bases from J, the junction kept 5 bases outside the gene matches. Germline V lookup: CDR1 LNHDA, CDR2 SQIVND (reference sequence). This CDR3 region has 15 residues. The CDR3 sequence is CASSETGGANYGYTF. In DNA, the CDR3 is TGTGCCAGTAGTGAGACAGGGGGCGCGAACTATGGCTACACCTTC. Full variable domain (missing parts from reference TRBV19 and TRBJ1-2): DGGITQSPKYLFRKEGQNVTLSCEQNLNHDAMYWYRQDPGQGLRLIYYSQIVNDFQKGDIAEGYSVSREKKESFPLTVTSAQKNPTAFYLCASSETGGANYGYTFGSGTRLTVV.

The V gene is TRBV5-1, the J gene TRBJ2-2; D not resolved. V was cut by 2 bases and J by 1 base, with 15 bases left in between. This CDR3 contains 17 residues. The V gene's germline CDR1 is SGHRS and CDR2 YFSETQ. CDR3 nucleotide sequence: TGCGCCAGCAGCTTCCTACTGACTGATGTGAACACCGGGGAGCTGTTTTTT. This sequence encodes CASSFLLTDVNTGELFF.

This clonotype was counted a few times. The CDR3 protein is CASSLPIMQTYGYTF. CDR3 bases: TGTGCCAGCAGTCTTCCAATTATGCAGACCTATGGCTACACCTTC. The J gene is TRBJ1-2, the V gene TRBV28; no definite D call. This CDR3 contains 15 residues. V dropped 5 bases and J dropped 4 bases, with 17 bases sitting between them. Looked up from germline, CDR1 is MDHEN and CDR2 is SYDVKM.

This clonotype turned up a few times. The genes are TRBV10-3 and TRBJ2-1, with 9 bases identical to TRBD2. This CDR3 has 14 amino acids. After removal of 8 bases from V and 7 bases from J, the junction contained 9 bases not matched to a gene. Germline assignment: CDR1 ENHRY and CDR2 SYGVKD. The CDR3 bases are TGTGCCATCCGCCGAGGGGCGGGGGGGAATGAGCAGTTCTTC. It codes for CAIRRGAGGNEQFF.

In this sample, this clonotype turned up once. The chain joins TRBV28 to TRBJ2-7; D unclear. The germline V and J ends were trimmed by 6 bases and 4 bases, with 13 bases remaining between them. The germline gives CDR1 MDHEN, CDR2 SYDVKM. CDR3 size: 13 residues. CDR3 amino acids: CASSLVDGYEQYF. The DNA of the CDR3 is TGTGCCAGCAGCCTTGTAGATGGATACGAGCAGTACTTC.